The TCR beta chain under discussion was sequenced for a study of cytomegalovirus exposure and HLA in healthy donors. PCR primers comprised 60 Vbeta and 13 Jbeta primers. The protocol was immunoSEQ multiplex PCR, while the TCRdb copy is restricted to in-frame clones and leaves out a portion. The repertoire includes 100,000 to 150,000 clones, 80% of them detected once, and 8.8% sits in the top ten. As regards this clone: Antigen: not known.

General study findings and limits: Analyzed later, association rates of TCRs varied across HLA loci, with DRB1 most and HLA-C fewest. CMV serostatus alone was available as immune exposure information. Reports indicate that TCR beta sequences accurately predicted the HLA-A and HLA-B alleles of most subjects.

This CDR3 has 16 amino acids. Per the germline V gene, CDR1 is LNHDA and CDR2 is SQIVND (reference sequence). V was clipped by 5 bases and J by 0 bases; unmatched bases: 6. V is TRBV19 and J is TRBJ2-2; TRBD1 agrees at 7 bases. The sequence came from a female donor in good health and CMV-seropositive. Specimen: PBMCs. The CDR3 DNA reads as TGTGCCAGTAGTCCTGGACAGGCCCCGAACACCGGGGAGCTGTTTTTT. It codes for CASSPGQAPNTGELFF.